These 17 T cell receptor beta chains came from one sample sequenced in a study of T cell clusters in autoimmune cytopenias. TRB was amplified from about 250 ng of peripheral blood genomic DNA per sample. One tube held mixed TRB-A and TRB-B primer pools for touch-down PCR. TCRdb re-called the multiplex PCR reads; one entry per CDR3 protein, DNA not given. The table gives approximately 2,000 distinct CDR3 sequences; the top ten clones make up 18% of it. This sample was also put to use in a study of T cell repertoires in aging, cancer and after chemotherapy.

The sequenced material came from peripheral blood. The origin of the receptors is a human donor with chronic lymphocytic leukemia.

This clonotype is medium-sized by frequency. J is TRBJ1-1 and V is TRBV4-1; checking the TCRdb D call of TRBD1 is not possible without DNA. Germline V CDR1 and CDR2: MGHRA, YSYEKL. The CDR3 contains 13 residues. CDR3 sequence: CASSQDRGGEAFF.

This clonotype registers medium-sized by frequency. This chain links TRBV5-6 with TRBJ2-5. Germline loops: CDR1 SGHDT, CDR2 YYEEEE. The CDR3 loop spans 11 amino acids. CDR3 region: CASSFLGTQYF.

Considering frequency, this clonotype is medium-sized (0.01 to 0.1%). The chain has TRBV6-5 and TRBJ1-5. There are 16 residues in the CDR3. Germline V gene lookup returns CDR1 MNHEY and CDR2 SVGAGI. This chain's CDR3 is CASRKITHDSNQPQHF.

In terms of frequency, this clonotype is medium-sized (0.01 to 0.1%). This chain's CDR3 is CASSFWTGWAVGSYNEQFF. The chain couples TRBV5-1 to TRBJ2-1; without DNA, the TCRdb call of TRBD1 cannot be checked. This CDR3 is 19 amino acids long. CDR1 and CDR2 (germline): SGHRS, YFSETQ.

This clonotype registers large by frequency. The rearrangement uses TRBV29-1 and TRBJ1-1; as DNA is missing, the TRBD1 call by TCRdb cannot be tested. Germline V gives CDR1 SQVTM, CDR2 ANQGSEA. The CDR3 length is 13 residues. CDR3 sequence reads: CSVAGQQNTEAFF.

The V call is TRBV7-9, the J call TRBJ2-1; TCRdb outputs TRBD1, but without DNA this stays unchecked. Germline CDR1 SEHNR, CDR2 FQNEAQ (reference sequence). This CDR3 is 11 amino acids long. The chain's CDR3 is CASSRDSEQFF.

This clonotype is classed as medium-sized (0.01 to 0.1%) by frequency. This sequence joins TRBV6-5 and TRBJ1-5. Germline loops: CDR1 MNHEY, CDR2 SVGAGI. The CDR3 runs to 15 residues. CDR3 region: CASSYSYGSNQPQHF.

This clonotype shows up as large (0.1 to 1%) by frequency. The chain employs TRBV6-5 and TRBJ2-7. Germline CDR1 and CDR2: MNHEY and SVGAGI. The CDR3 runs 15 residues. CDR3 loop: CASSEYSDGSYEQYF.

According to its frequency, this clonotype is medium-sized (0.01 to 0.1%). The chain joins TRBV19 to TRBJ1-4; TCRdb reports TRBD1, a call that lacks DNA to check it against. Germline V CDR1 and CDR2: LNHDA, SQIVND (reference sequence). This CDR3 contains 14 residues. The chain's CDR3 is CASSSRAPGGELFF.

This clonotype is classed as large by frequency. This chain links TRBV6-5 with TRBJ2-7; TCRdb proposes TRBD1, but this gene call is untestable without DNA. This CDR3 region has 15 residues. Germline-derived CDR1 and CDR2 are MNHEY and SVGAGI. CDR3 residues: CASSYSSTGTSEQYF.

By frequency, this clonotype is medium-sized. The chain is built from TRBV5-6 and TRBJ2-1. The germline CDR1 and CDR2 sequences are SGHDT and YYEEEE. The CDR3 loop spans 11 amino acids. CDR3: CASSQVGEQFF.

The chain employs TRBV20-1 and TRBJ2-3; there is no DNA to check the TCRdb D call of TRBD2. The CDR3 is 15 residues long. Per the germline V gene, CDR1 is DFQATT and CDR2 is SNEGSKA (reference sequence). The CDR3 loop is CSASVSGGAADTQYF.

This clonotype is identified as medium-sized from frequency. This chain joins TRBV27 and TRBJ1-1. The CDR3 extends over 15 amino acids. Germline values: CDR1 MNHEY, CDR2 SMNVEV (reference sequence). CDR3 protein: CASSFLRGMNTEAFF.

According to its frequency, this clonotype is medium-sized. This chain uses TRBV19 with TRBJ1-6; the TRBD1 assignment by TCRdb is unverifiable without DNA. From germline, CDR1 is LNHDA and CDR2 SQIVND (reference sequence). The CDR3 length is 14 residues. The CDR3 protein is CASIDGQGNSPLHF.

This clonotype is medium-sized by frequency. The J gene is TRBJ2-3, the V gene TRBV6-4. CDR3 size: 15 residues. The germline V gene has CDR1 MRHNA and CDR2 SNTAGT. Here the CDR3 reads CASSDSSGGTDTQYF.

The gene calls are TRBV20-1 and TRBJ1-5; the D gene TCRdb calls, TRBD1, cannot be checked with no DNA. CDR3 length: 15 residues. Germline V gives CDR1 DFQATT, CDR2 SNEGSKA (reference sequence). The CDR3 reads CSATRGNRENQPQHF.

This sequence joins TRBV7-9 and TRBJ2-3. The V gene's germline CDR1 is SEHNR and CDR2 FQNEAQ (reference sequence). CDR3 length: 14 amino acids. CDR3 amino acids: CASSLAGKADTQYF.